This T cell receptor (beta chain) was captured in a study of cytomegalovirus exposure and HLA in healthy donors. Study results and caveats: There were several of the most significant clusters that appeared linked to common viral pathogens in a later analysis. DRB1 had the most TCR associations and HLA-C the fewest, a later analysis found, with rates varying by HLA locus. Among TCR beta chains, those listed as cytomegalovirus-associated numbered around 160.

With 60 Vbeta and 13 Jbeta primers, the PCR was carried out. Only in-frame clones appear in the TCRdb table, and some are missing; sequencing was by immunoSEQ multiplex PCR. In the table there are 230,000 or so clones, 80% to 95% of which are singletons. Trimming pared 4 bases from V and 4 bases from J, leaving 13 bases between. Germline CDR1 and CDR2: LNHDA and SQIVND (reference sequence). The CDR3 runs 14 residues. For this clone: Its antigen is currently unknown.

Sequencing was carried out using PBMCs. The chain links TRBV19 to TRBJ1-2, with D perhaps TRBD1 (5 bases). The origin of this receptor is a girl aged 2-10 years in good health and CMV-seronegative. In DNA, the CDR3 is TGTGCCAGTAGTACGACAGACCTGCTCTATGGCTACACCTTC. Encoded protein: CASSTTDLLYGYTF.